This passage covers 28 T cell receptor beta chains from one sample sequenced in a study of T cells in narcolepsy. Sequencing used immunoSEQ multiplex PCR; TCRdb keeps in-frame clones, though not all of them. The table has about 34,000 clones, over 75% seen once. The sample comprised CD45RA- memory CD4+ T cells from PBMCs. These receptors originate from a human donor with narcolepsy.

V usage is TRBV15 and J usage is TRBJ2-4; 12 nucleotides match TRBD2. The CDR3 is made up of 15 amino acids. The V and J ends lost 9 bases and 0 bases, in that order; junction bases with no gene match: 3. Per germline, CDR1 LNHNV and CDR2 YYDKDF (reference sequence). The CDR3 DNA reads TGTGCCACAGGACTAGCGGGGATAGCCAAAAACATTCAGTACTTC. It is translated as CATGLAGIAKNIQYF. The full variable domain, in which reference TRBV15 and TRBJ2-4 provide the parts outside the CDR3, is DAMVIQNPRYQVTQFGKPVTLSCSQTLNHNVMYWYQQKSSQAPKLLFHYYDKDFNNEADTPDNFQSRRPNTSFCFLDIRSPGLGDTAMYLCATGLAGIAKNIQYFGAGTRLSVL.

This chain links TRBV5-8 with TRBJ1-1, with D maybe TRBD1 (6 bases). The CDR3 loop spans 15 amino acids. CDR1 is SGHTS and CDR2 is YDEGEE in the germline V gene. The ends were cut back, 4 bases at V and 0 bases at J, with 13 bases in the middle. The CDR3 is CASSKTGTMNTEAFF. CDR3 nucleotide sequence: TGTGCCAGCAGCAAGACAGGCACAATGAACACTGAAGCTTTCTTT.

The chain carries TRBV19 and TRBJ2-5; either TRBD1 or TRBD2 may supply D (5 bases each). The V end lost 6 bases, the J end lost 3 bases, and 17 bases lay between the germline ends. From germline, CDR1 is LNHDA and CDR2 SQIVND (reference sequence). This CDR3 contains 15 residues. This CDR3 is CASSRGSLGEETQYF. DNA of the CDR3: TGTGCCAGTAGCCGGGGATCCCTGGGGGAAGAGACCCAGTACTTC.

The chain joins TRBV5-1 to TRBJ2-1; 7 positions agree with TRBD2. J was trimmed by 0 bases and V by 4 bases; bases with no gene match: 7. This CDR3 is built from 16 residues. From germline, CDR1 is SGHRS and CDR2 YFSETQ. CDR3 protein: CASSPRTSYSYNEQFF. CDR3 bases: TGCGCCAGCAGCCCGAGGACTAGTTACTCCTACAATGAGCAGTTCTTC.

The V and J genes are TRBV5-4 and TRBJ1-2; D may be TRBD1 (5 bases). This CDR3 comprises 14 residues. Germline V gives CDR1 SGHNT, CDR2 YYREEE (reference sequence). Trimming pared 4 bases from V and 4 bases from J, leaving 14 bases between. CDR3 protein: CASSPGTFAYGYTF. DNA of the CDR3: TGTGCCAGCAGCCCAGGGACCTTCGCCTATGGCTACACCTTC.

The chain links TRBV10-3 to TRBJ2-1, with TRBD1 as a possible D gene (6 bases). CDR1 is ENHRY, CDR2 SYGVKD, per germline. The CDR3 extends over 13 amino acids. Trimming took off 0 bases at V and 9 bases at J, with 9 bases between the two ends. The DNA of the CDR3 is TGTGCCATCAGTGAGTCGCTAGGGGGTGAGCAGTTCTTC. Amino acids: CAISESLGGEQFF.

The chain carries TRBV7-3 and TRBJ2-2; either TRBD1 or TRBD2 may fit D (6 bases each). The CDR3 spans 15 residues. V was shortened by 5 bases and J by 7 bases, with 17 bases between the two germline ends. Looked up from germline, CDR1 is SGHTA and CDR2 is FQGTGA. The CDR3 nucleotides read TGTGCCAGCAGCCCGATTGGGGGGCGAGGCGGGGAGCTGTTTTTT. Encoded protein: CASSPIGGRGGELFF.

V is TRBV27 and J is TRBJ2-5; D is tentatively TRBD1 or TRBD2 (5 bases each). TRBJ2-7 explains the end of the DNA better; the J call may be wrong. Per germline, CDR1 MNHEY and CDR2 SMNVEV (reference sequence). The CDR3 totals 13 residues. The CDR3 is CASRDGDRREQYF. CDR3 in DNA: TGTGCCAGCAGGGACGGGGACCGGCGCGAGCAGTACTTC.

CDR3 loop: CASSLRQGGEAFF. As DNA, the CDR3 is TGTGCCAGCAGCCTTCGACAGGGAGGTGAAGCTTTCTTT. This chain connects TRBV9 to TRBJ1-1, with 7 nucleotides matching TRBD1. The junction had 7 bases not matched to a gene; V was cut back by 4 bases and J by 7 bases. Germline CDR1 SGDLS, CDR2 YYNGEE. This CDR3 is built from 13 residues.

Worth noting for this clone: This specimen includes other DNA sequences encoding the same CDR3. The chain links TRBV29-1 to TRBJ1-1; D call uncertain. This CDR3 contains 10 residues. Trimming removed 6 bases at V and 1 base at J, with 3 bases between. The germline CDR1 and CDR2 sequences are SQVTM and ANQGSEA. The DNA for the CDR3 is TGCAGCGTGGGGAACACTGAAGCTTTCTTT. It is translated as CSVGNTEAFF.

The V gene is TRBV20-1, the J gene TRBJ2-7, with D uncertain. From germline, CDR1 is DFQATT and CDR2 SNEGSKA (reference sequence). CDR3 size: 11 residues. V lost 3 bases and J 3 bases, leaving 6 bases between the germline ends. This CDR3 reads CSASGLYEQYF. The CDR3 nucleotides read TGCAGTGCTAGTGGGCTCTACGAGCAGTACTTC.

J is TRBJ2-7 and V is TRBV18; D gene ambiguous. This CDR3 has 14 amino acids. From germline, CDR1 is KGHSH and CDR2 LQKENI. V gave up 0 bases and J gave up 2 bases, with 8 bases separating them. CDR3 in amino acids: CASSPPAQTYEQYF. CDR3 bases: TGTGCCAGCTCACCACCGGCCCAAACCTACGAGCAGTACTTC.

The chain recombines TRBV12-5 with TRBJ2-2, with unresolved D. Trimming took off 9 bases at V and 1 base at J, with 9 bases between the two ends. The CDR3 length is 13 residues. CDR1 and CDR2 from the germline V gene are LGHNT and FRNRAP. The DNA of the CDR3 is TGTGCTAGCCGACAAGGGAACACCGGGGAGCTGTTTTTT. Its protein is CASRQGNTGELFF.

Concerning this clone itself: One junction end does not reproduce the germline sequence, and a read error may be involved. The chain recombines TRBV7-8 with TRBJ2-6; D may be TRBD1 or TRBD2 (5 bases each). From germline, CDR1 is SGHVS and CDR2 FQNEAQ. The CDR3 is 18 residues long. The CDR3 DNA sequence: TGTGCCAGCAGCCCCAGGCAGGCAGGGACCCCTGGGGCCAACGTCCCGACTTTC. Protein sequence: CASSPRQAGTPGANVPTF. The full variable domain, rest sourced from reference TRBV7-8 and TRBJ2-6, is GAGVSQSPRYKVAKRGQDVALRCDPISGHVSLFWYQQALGQGPEFLTYFQNEAQLDKSGLPSDRFFAERPEGSVSTLKIQRTQQEDSAVYLCASSPRQAGTPGANVPTFGAGSRLTVL.

This rearrangement joins TRBV6-1 to TRBJ2-7; D is undetermined. Trimming removed 4 bases from V and 4 bases from J, with 11 bases in between. There are 13 residues in the CDR3. Germline CDR1 MNHNS, CDR2 SASEGT. The CDR3 is CASSVYEEYEQYF. In DNA form, the CDR3 reads TGTGCCAGCAGTGTTTATGAGGAATACGAGCAGTACTTC.

The V gene is TRBV5-6, the J gene TRBJ1-2; 8 bases agree with TRBD1. J lost 5 bases, V lost 2 bases, and 5 bases had no gene match. Germline V lookup: CDR1 SGHDT, CDR2 YYEEEE. This CDR3 is 14 amino acids long. In DNA, the CDR3 is TGTGCCAGCAGCTTTTCCGGACAGGGATATGGCTACACCTTC. Its protein product is CASSFSGQGYGYTF.

This chain uses TRBV30 with TRBJ2-3; tentative D call: TRBD1 (6 bases). V was cut by 8 bases and J by 4 bases, with 13 bases left in between. The CDR3 length is 12 residues. The V gene's germline CDR1 is GTSNPN and CDR2 SVGIG (reference sequence). The CDR3, as DNA: TGTGCCAACCAGGGGAACGCAGATACGCAGTATTTT. Encoded protein: CANQGNADTQYF.

V gene TRBV4-2 combines with J gene TRBJ2-3, with unresolved D. CDR1 LGHNA and CDR2 YNFKEQ come from the germline V gene. This CDR3 region has 16 residues. Trimming took 4 bases from V and 2 from J, leaving 16 bases between them. CDR3 nucleotides: TGTGCCAGCAGCCCCTACCTTGGGCTTAACACAGATACGCAGTATTTT. Residues: CASSPYLGLNTDTQYF.

This sequence joins TRBV29-1 and TRBJ1-4, with D possibly matching TRBD1 (5 bases). V lost 5 bases to trimming and J lost 0 bases, with 10 bases between them. The CDR3 is 14 amino acids. CDR1 is SQVTM and CDR2 is ANQGSEA in the germline V gene. CDR3 nucleotide sequence: TGCAGCGTTTCAGAGGGACCAACTAATGAAAAACTGTTTTTT. This gives the protein CSVSEGPTNEKLFF.

The rearrangement uses TRBV5-6 and TRBJ1-1; 7 bases match TRBD1. The CDR3 is 16 amino acids. With V trimmed by 0 bases and J by 3 bases, 8 bases remained unmatched. Germline V lookup: CDR1 SGHDT, CDR2 YYEEEE. The CDR3 DNA reads as TGTGCCAGCAGCTTGGAACAGGGGAATTTGGACACTGAAGCTTTCTTT. This codes for CASSLEQGNLDTEAFF.

This clone has just a few counts. The V call is TRBV5-1, the J call TRBJ1-1; D is uncertain. This CDR3 region has 14 residues. V lost 1 base, J lost 3 bases, and 10 bases lay in between. Germline lookup yields CDR1 SGHRS and CDR2 YFSETQ. CDR3 sequence (DNA): TGCGCCAGCAGCTTGTCCTTTCGGGACACTGAAGCTTTCTTT. It specifies CASSLSFRDTEAFF. The variable domain in full, completed from reference TRBV5-1 and TRBJ1-1, reads KAGVTQTPRYLIKTRGQQVTLSCSPISGHRSVSWYQQTPGQGLQFLFEYFSETQRNKGNFPGRFSGRQFSNSRSEMNVSTLELGDSALYLCASSLSFRDTEAFFGQGTRLTVV.

This clone was seen only once. This rearrangement joins TRBV11-2 to TRBJ2-5; a weak D match, TRBD2 (6 bases). Trimming stripped 1 base from V and 4 bases from J, with 13 bases between. Germline lookup yields CDR1 SGHAT and CDR2 FQNNGV. The CDR3 covers 15 residues. In DNA form, the CDR3 reads TGTGCCAGCAGCTTAGCCCCACCGCGGGGAGAGACCCAGTACTTC. This sequence encodes CASSLAPPRGETQYF. Filled out from reference TRBV11-2 and TRBJ2-5, the complete variable domain reads EAGVAQSPRYKIIEKRQSVAFWCNPISGHATLYWYQQILGQGPKLLIQFQNNGVVDDSQLPKDRFSAERLKGVDSTLKIQPAKLEDSAVYLCASSLAPPRGETQYFGPGTRLLVL.

The V gene is TRBV19, the J gene TRBJ1-1, with TRBD1 identical over 9 bases. This CDR3 comprises 15 residues. Germline CDR1 reads LNHDA; CDR2 reads SQIVND (reference sequence). V was clipped by 5 bases and J by 5 bases; unmatched bases: 9. The CDR3 DNA reads as TGTGCCAGTAGTGTATGGGGACAGGGAGGTACTGAAGCTTTCTTT. This translates into CASSVWGQGGTEAFF. The variable domain in full, with the rest retrieved from reference TRBV19 and TRBJ1-1, is DGGITQSPKYLFRKEGQNVTLSCEQNLNHDAMYWYRQDPGQGLRLIYYSQIVNDFQKGDIAEGYSVSREKKESFPLTVTSAQKNPTAFYLCASSVWGQGGTEAFFGQGTRLTVV.

The V call is TRBV7-8, the J call TRBJ2-5; perhaps TRBD2 as D (5 bases). The V and J ends lost 0 bases and 0 bases respectively, with 8 bases between them. The germline gives CDR1 SGHVS, CDR2 FQNEAQ. The CDR3 runs to 15 residues. The CDR3 bases are TGTGCCAGCAGCTTAGCCTCCGGGGACCAAGAGACCCAGTACTTC. Amino acids: CASSLASGDQETQYF.

This chain connects TRBV10-3 to TRBJ2-2, with a weak D call TRBD2 (5 bases). This CDR3 has 15 residues. Germline V gene sequence: CDR1 ENHRY, CDR2 SYGVKD. Between the trimmed V and J ends, which lost 4 bases and 2 bases, there was a span of 11 bases. The CDR3 nucleotides are TGTGCCATCAGTGGTACGGCGGGTAACACCGGGGAGCTGTTTTTT. The encoded protein is CAISGTAGNTGELFF.

The chain combines TRBV29-1 with TRBJ1-1; 7 bases match TRBD1. V lost 0 bases to trimming and J lost 11 bases; unmatched junction nucleotides: 6. The CDR3 is made up of 12 amino acids. Germline CDR1 reads SQVTM; CDR2 reads ANQGSEA. CDR3 DNA: TGCAGCGTTGAAGATCGAGGGGGCGGTGCTTTCTTT. Encoded protein: CSVEDRGGGAFF. Full variable domain (outside the CDR3, taken from reference TRBV29-1 and TRBJ1-1): SAVISQKPSRDICQRGTSLTIQCQVDSQVTMMFWYRQQPGQSLTLIATANQGSEATYESGFVIDKFPISRPNLTFSTLTVSNMSPEDSSIYLCSVEDRGGGAFFGQGTRLTVV.

The chain joins TRBV7-7 to TRBJ2-5, with 9 bases that match TRBD1. This CDR3 has 14 residues. The V and J ends lost 5 bases and 2 bases, in that order; junction bases with no gene match: 3. The germline V gene encodes CDR1 SSHAT and CDR2 FNYEAQ (reference sequence). CDR3 bases: TGTGCCAGCAGCACGGACAGGGGTCAAGAGACCCAGTACTTC. This sequence encodes CASSTDRGQETQYF.

This chain uses TRBV5-1 with TRBJ2-3; TRBD1 aligns across 8 bases. V lost 5 bases, J lost 0 bases, and 5 bases stayed unmatched. Germline lookup yields CDR1 SGHRS and CDR2 YFSETQ. The CDR3 extends over 15 amino acids. The CDR3 loop reads CASRGTGQSTDTQYF. CDR3 DNA sequence: TGCGCCAGCAGGGGGACAGGCCAAAGCACAGATACGCAGTATTTT.